This passage covers 21 T cell receptor beta chains from one sample sequenced in a study of blood T cell repertoires in COVID-19. Data came from immunoSEQ multiplex PCR; TCRdb stores just in-frame clones and leaves some out. The sample consists of 40,000 or so clones, over 80% of them appearing once. Material for sequencing was peripheral blood. The receptors shown here come from a man in his fifties with active COVID-19.

J is TRBJ2-7 and V is TRBV11-3; D is undetermined. The ends were cut back, 5 bases at V and 6 bases at J, with 8 bases in the middle. CDR1 and CDR2 (germline): SGHNT, YENEEA. This CDR3 has 11 amino acids. This chain's CDR3 is CASSVRSEQYF. CDR3 bases: TGTGCCAGCAGCGTCCGTTCCGAGCAGTACTTC.

This clone was detected once. The chain recombines TRBV3-1 (or the pseudogene TRBV3-2) with TRBJ2-3, with D uncertain. Germline lookup yields CDR1 LGHDT and CDR2 YNNKEL (reference sequence). V was trimmed by 4 bases and J by 3 bases, leaving 17 bases between them. There are 16 residues in the CDR3. CDR3 DNA sequence: TGTGCCAGCAGCCGAGGTGGGTCCCCGACGACAGATACGCAGTATTTT. This translates into CASSRGGSPTTDTQYF.

The gene calls are TRBV5-1 and TRBJ1-4; possible D gene TRBD1, 6 bases. The germline V gene encodes CDR1 SGHRS and CDR2 YFSETQ. The CDR3 length is 14 residues. The V gene lost 0 bases and the J gene lost 7 bases, with 10 bases spanning the gap. This chain's CDR3 is CASSLDRVAEKLFF. Written as DNA, the CDR3 is TGCGCCAGCAGCTTGGACAGGGTCGCTGAAAAACTGTTTTTT.

This clone was seen once. The chain joins TRBV18 to TRBJ2-3, with TRBD2 as a possible D gene (6 bases). The CDR3 length is 16 residues. V lost 3 bases and J lost 1, with 14 bases in between. The germline CDR1 and CDR2 sequences are KGHSH and LQKENI. In DNA form, the CDR3 reads TGTGCCAGCTCACCTCGGCGGGGTGAGCGCACAGATACGCAGTATTTT. Translation: CASSPRRGERTDTQYF.

The V call is TRBV28, the J call TRBJ1-2; 7 nucleotides agree with TRBD1. Per the germline V gene, CDR1 is MDHEN and CDR2 is SYDVKM. V shed 8 bases and J 5 bases; nucleotides not matched to a gene: 11. This CDR3 has 14 residues. The CDR3: CASQRDRHPYGYTF. The CDR3 bases are TGTGCCAGCCAACGGGACAGACATCCATATGGCTACACCTTC.

The chain joins TRBV2 to TRBJ2-5; no clear D gene. V gave up 9 bases and J gave up 5 bases, with 19 bases separating them. The CDR3 sequence is 14 residues long. Germline CDR1 reads SNHLY; CDR2 reads FYNNEI. The CDR3 protein is CASKVGGGAETQYF. CDR3 bases: TGTGCCAGTAAAGTGGGTGGCGGTGCGGAGACCCAGTACTTC.

The table lists this clone with a few counts. The J gene is TRBJ2-5, the V gene TRBV7-2; TRBD2 agrees at 9 bases. V shed 5 bases and J 5 bases; nucleotides not matched to a gene: 9. Germline values: CDR1 SGHTA, CDR2 FQGNSA. The CDR3 contains 15 residues. This CDR3 is CASSLRRGGPETQYF. The CDR3 DNA reads as TGTGCCAGCAGCCTCAGGCGGGGGGGCCCCGAGACCCAGTACTTC. The full variable domain, completed using reference TRBV7-2 and TRBJ2-5, is GAGVSQSPSNKVTEKGKDVELRCDPISGHTALYWYRQSLGQGLEFLIYFQGNSAPDKSGLPSDRFSAERTGGSVSTLTIQRTQQEDSAVYLCASSLRRGGPETQYFGPGTRLLVL.

The chain uses TRBV7-3 and TRBJ2-7; 7 bases are a match to TRBD1. The germline V gene encodes CDR1 SGHTA and CDR2 FQGTGA. V trimming: 2 bases; J trimming: 2 bases; junction bases outside the gene matches: 6. The CDR3 runs 15 residues. The CDR3 region is CASSLSGGNTYEQYF. CDR3 coding DNA: TGTGCCAGCAGCTTATCAGGGGGTAACACCTACGAGCAGTACTTC.

This chain uses TRBV4-1 with TRBJ2-1; 15 bases fit TRBD2. Per the germline V gene, CDR1 is MGHRA and CDR2 is YSYEKL. J was trimmed by 8 bases and V by 3 bases; bases with no gene match: 5. CDR3 length: 16 residues. In DNA form, the CDR3 reads TGCGCCAGCAGCCATGTCGGGACTAGCGGGAGGTATGAGCAGTTCTTC. Amino acids: CASSHVGTSGRYEQFF.

J is TRBJ1-2 and V is TRBV24-1, with TRBD1 as a possible D gene (5 bases). There are 13 residues in the CDR3. Deletions cut 5 bases from V and 5 bases from J, with 11 bases between. The germline gives CDR1 KGHDR, CDR2 SFDVKD. The CDR3 DNA sequence: TGTGCCACCAGTGGCTCGACAGATTATGGCTACACCTTC. Amino acids: CATSGSTDYGYTF.

This rearrangement joins TRBV28 to TRBJ1-4; a possible D gene is TRBD1 (6 bases). Trimming took off 6 bases at V and 6 bases at J, with 26 bases between the two ends. The CDR3 contains 18 residues. Germline CDR1 is MDHEN and CDR2 is SYDVKM. CDR3 DNA sequence: TGTGCCAGCAGGCAGTTTAAGGTCCGGGACAAGGATGATGAAAAACTGTTTTTT. This encodes CASRQFKVRDKDDEKLFF.

Notes on this clone: Germline is not matched at one junction end, which may reflect a read error. V is TRBV28 and J is TRBJ2-1; 14 bases align to TRBD2. The CDR3 totals 13 residues. Per the germline V gene, CDR1 is MDHEN and CDR2 is SYDVKM. The CDR3 protein is CASNSGLAGVLIF. CDR3 nucleotides: TGTGCCAGCAACTCGGGACTAGCGGGAGTTTTGATCTTC.

In DNA form, the CDR3 reads TGTGCCAGCAGCTTAGGGGGACAGAGTACCGGGGAGCTGTTTTTT. Translating it yields CASSLGGQSTGELFF. The rearrangement joins TRBV7-6 to TRBJ2-2; 7 bases are a match to TRBD1. Trimming at V came to 1 base and at J to 5 bases, leaving 4 bases not matched to a gene. CDR1 SGHVS and CDR2 FNYEAQ come from the germline V gene. The CDR3 loop spans 15 amino acids.

V is TRBV27 and J is TRBJ2-5; TRBD2 agrees at 11 bases. The germline CDR1 and CDR2 sequences are MNHEY and SMNVEV (reference sequence). This CDR3 is built from 18 residues. The ends lost 8 bases at V and 5 bases at J; junction bases unmatched: 19. Written as DNA, the CDR3 is TGTGCCAGCCGCCAGGGGAAATTACTAGCGGGAGCCGCGGAGACCCAGTACTTC. Amino acids: CASRQGKLLAGAAETQYF.

V gene TRBV6-5 combines with J gene TRBJ1-5; D is undetermined. The V end lost 3 bases, the J end lost 6 bases, and 15 bases lay between the germline ends. This CDR3 comprises 15 residues. The germline V gene encodes CDR1 MNHEY and CDR2 SVGAGI. Written as DNA, the CDR3 is TGTGCCAGCAGTTATGCACTGTCGAAGATTCAGCCCCAGCATTTT. It encodes CASSYALSKIQPQHF.

The V call is TRBV7-3, the J call TRBJ2-1; 7 nucleotides agree with TRBD2. This CDR3 comprises 13 residues. Germline trimming cut 0 bases from V and 8 bases from J; bases unmatched to any gene: 1. CDR1 and CDR2 from the germline V gene are SGHTA and FQGTGA. In nucleotides, the CDR3 is TGTGCCAGCAGCTTAACCCGGGGGGATGAGCAGTTCTTC. Protein sequence: CASSLTRGDEQFF.

Concerning this clone: At one end, the junction sequence differs from germline, possibly due to a read error. The gene calls are TRBV7-7 and TRBJ1-2; perhaps TRBD1 as D (5 bases). The germline gives CDR1 SSHAT, CDR2 FNYEAQ (reference sequence). The CDR3 is 15 amino acids. CDR3 DNA: TGTGCTAGCAGCGCCGGGGGGTTAGCTAACTATGGCTACACCTTC. Protein product: CASSAGGLANYGYTF.

V and J are TRBV3-1 (or the pseudogene TRBV3-2) and TRBJ2-7, with D perhaps matching TRBD1 (6 bases). V was pared by 3 bases and J by 0 bases, with 9 bases between. The CDR3 contains 14 residues. Germline assignment: CDR1 LGHDT and CDR2 YNNKEL (reference sequence). The CDR3 bases are TGTGCCAGCAGCCAGACAGGAGACTCCTACGAGCAGTACTTC. Encoded protein: CASSQTGDSYEQYF.

The chain links TRBV9 to TRBJ2-1, with D maybe TRBD1 (5 bases). V gave up 2 bases and J gave up 4 bases, with 13 bases separating them. This CDR3 contains 15 residues. Germline assignment: CDR1 SGDLS and CDR2 YYNGEE. The CDR3 DNA is TGTGCCAGCAGCGTCCGACAGTATCCGTACAATGAGCAGTTCTTC. Encoded protein: CASSVRQYPYNEQFF.

This clone showed up just once. J is TRBJ2-1 and V is TRBV11-2; TRBD2 aligns across 7 bases. This CDR3 is built from 15 residues. Germline lookup yields CDR1 SGHAT and CDR2 FQNNGV. Trimming cost V 5 bases and J 3 bases; bases outside gene matches: 7. The chain's CDR3 is CASSASGGNYNEQFF. CDR3 nucleotide sequence: TGTGCCAGCAGCGCTAGCGGAGGGAACTACAATGAGCAGTTCTTC.

The V call is TRBV6-1, the J call TRBJ2-1; TRBD2 matches at 7 bases. This CDR3 region has 14 residues. CDR1 and CDR2 (germline): MNHNS, SASEGT. V was clipped by 3 bases and J by 9 bases; unmatched bases: 8. The CDR3 spells CASSDRNWGGEQFF. The CDR3 DNA sequence: TGTGCCAGCAGTGATAGAAATTGGGGGGGTGAGCAGTTCTTC.